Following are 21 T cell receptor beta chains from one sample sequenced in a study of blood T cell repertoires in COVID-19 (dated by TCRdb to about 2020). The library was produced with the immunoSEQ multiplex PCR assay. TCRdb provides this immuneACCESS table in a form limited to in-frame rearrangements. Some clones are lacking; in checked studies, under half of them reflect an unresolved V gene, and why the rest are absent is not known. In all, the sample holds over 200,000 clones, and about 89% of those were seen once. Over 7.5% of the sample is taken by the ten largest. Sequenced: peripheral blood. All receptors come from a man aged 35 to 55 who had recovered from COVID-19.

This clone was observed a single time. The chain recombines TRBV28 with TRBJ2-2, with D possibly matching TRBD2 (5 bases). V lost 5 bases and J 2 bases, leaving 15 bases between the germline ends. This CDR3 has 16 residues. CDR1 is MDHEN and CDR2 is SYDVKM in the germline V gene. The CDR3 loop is CASSTTGGHNTGELFF. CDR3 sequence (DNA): TGTGCCAGCAGTACAACCGGCGGGCACAACACCGGGGAGCTGTTTTTT. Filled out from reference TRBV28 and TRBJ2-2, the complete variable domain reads DVKVTQSSRYLVKRTGEKVFLECVQDMDHENMFWYRQDPGLGLRLIYFSYDVKMKEKGDIPEGYSVSREKKERFSLILESASTNQTSMYLCASSTTGGHNTGELFFGEGSRLTVL.

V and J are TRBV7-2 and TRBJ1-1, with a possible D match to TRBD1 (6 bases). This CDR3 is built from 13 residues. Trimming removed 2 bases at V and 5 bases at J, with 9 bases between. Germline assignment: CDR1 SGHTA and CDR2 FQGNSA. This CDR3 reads CASSLTGQTEAFF. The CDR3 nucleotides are TGTGCCAGCAGCTTAACTGGACAGACTGAAGCTTTCTTT.

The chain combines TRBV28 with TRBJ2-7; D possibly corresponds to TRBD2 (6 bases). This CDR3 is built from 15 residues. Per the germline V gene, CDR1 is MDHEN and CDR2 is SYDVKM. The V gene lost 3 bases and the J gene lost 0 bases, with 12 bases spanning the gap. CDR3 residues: CASSFGGGVSYEQYF. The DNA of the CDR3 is TGTGCCAGCAGTTTCGGGGGAGGTGTCTCCTACGAGCAGTACTTC.

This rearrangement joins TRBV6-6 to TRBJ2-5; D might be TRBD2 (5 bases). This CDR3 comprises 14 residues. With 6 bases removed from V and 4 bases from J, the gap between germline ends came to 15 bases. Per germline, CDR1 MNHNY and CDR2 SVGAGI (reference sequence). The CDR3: CASSPNFAGETQYF. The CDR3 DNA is TGTGCCAGCAGCCCAAACTTCGCGGGAGAGACCCAGTACTTC.

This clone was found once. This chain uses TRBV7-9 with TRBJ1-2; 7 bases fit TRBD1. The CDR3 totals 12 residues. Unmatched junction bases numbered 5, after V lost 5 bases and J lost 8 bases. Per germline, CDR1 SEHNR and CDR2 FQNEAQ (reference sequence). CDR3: CASSRTGNGYTF. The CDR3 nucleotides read TGTGCCAGCAGCCGGACAGGAAACGGCTACACCTTC.

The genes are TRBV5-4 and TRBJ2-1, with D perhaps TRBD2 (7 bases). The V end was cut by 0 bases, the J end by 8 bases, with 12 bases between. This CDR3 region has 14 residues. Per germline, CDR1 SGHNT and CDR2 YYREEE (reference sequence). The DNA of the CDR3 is TGTGCCAGCAGCTTGGCGGGGGGCGGGTATGAGCAGTTCTTC. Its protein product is CASSLAGGGYEQFF. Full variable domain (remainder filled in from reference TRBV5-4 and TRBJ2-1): ETGVTQSPTHLIKTRGQQVTLRCSSQSGHNTVSWYQQALGQGPQFIFQYYREEENGRGNFPPRFSGLQFPNYSSELNVNALELDDSALYLCASSLAGGGYEQFFGPGTRLTVL.

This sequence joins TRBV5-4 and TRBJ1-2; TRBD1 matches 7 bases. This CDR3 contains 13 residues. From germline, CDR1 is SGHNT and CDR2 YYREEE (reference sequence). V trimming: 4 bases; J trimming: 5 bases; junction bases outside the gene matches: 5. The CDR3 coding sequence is TGTGCCAGCAGCGCCGGGACAGCTTATGGCTACACCTTC. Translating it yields CASSAGTAYGYTF.

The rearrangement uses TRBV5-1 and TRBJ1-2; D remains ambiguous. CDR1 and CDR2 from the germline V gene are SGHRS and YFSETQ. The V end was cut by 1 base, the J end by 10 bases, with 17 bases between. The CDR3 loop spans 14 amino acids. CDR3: CASSLPSPAAAYTF. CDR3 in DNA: TGCGCCAGCAGCTTGCCATCCCCCGCGGCCGCCTACACCTTC.

The CDR3 DNA sequence: TGCGCCAGCAACCAAGACAGCTACAATGAGCAGTTCTTC. Translation gives CASNQDSYNEQFF. The rearrangement uses TRBV10-2 and TRBJ2-1; TRBD1 is a possible D gene (5 bases). Trimming removed 7 bases from V and 3 bases from J, with 10 bases in between. CDR1 and CDR2 (germline): WSHSY, SAAADI. The CDR3 is made up of 13 amino acids.

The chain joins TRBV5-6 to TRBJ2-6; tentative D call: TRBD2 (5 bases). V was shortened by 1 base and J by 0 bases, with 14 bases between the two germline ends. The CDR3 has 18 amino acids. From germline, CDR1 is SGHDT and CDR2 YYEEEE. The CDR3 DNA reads TGTGCCAGCAGCTTGTTGAGGGCGGCCTACTCTGGGGCCAACGTCCTGACTTTC. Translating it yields CASSLLRAAYSGANVLTF.

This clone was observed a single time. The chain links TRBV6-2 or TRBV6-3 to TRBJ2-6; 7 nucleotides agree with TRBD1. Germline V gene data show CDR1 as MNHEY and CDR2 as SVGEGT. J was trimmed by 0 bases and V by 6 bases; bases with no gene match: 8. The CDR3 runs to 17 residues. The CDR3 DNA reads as TGTGCCAGCAGCCGACAGGGCTCCTCCTCTGGGGCCAACGTCCTGACTTTC. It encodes CASSRQGSSSGANVLTF.

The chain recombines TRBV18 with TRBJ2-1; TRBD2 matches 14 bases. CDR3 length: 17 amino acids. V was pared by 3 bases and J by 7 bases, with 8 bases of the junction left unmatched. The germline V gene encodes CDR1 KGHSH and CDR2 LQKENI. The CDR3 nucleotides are TGTGCCAGCTCACCTTCGACTAGCGGGAGGGCCATGAATGAGCAGTTCTTC. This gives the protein CASSPSTSGRAMNEQFF.

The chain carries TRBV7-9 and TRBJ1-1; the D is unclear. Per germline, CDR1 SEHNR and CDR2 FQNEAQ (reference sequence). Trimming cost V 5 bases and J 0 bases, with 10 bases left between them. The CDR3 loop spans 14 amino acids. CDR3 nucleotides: TGTGCCAGCAGCCTCGGACTCGTGAACACTGAAGCTTTCTTT. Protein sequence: CASSLGLVNTEAFF.

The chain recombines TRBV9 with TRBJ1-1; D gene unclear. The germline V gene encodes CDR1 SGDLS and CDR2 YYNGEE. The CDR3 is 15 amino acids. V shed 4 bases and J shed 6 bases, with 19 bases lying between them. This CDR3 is CASSPGVSELAEAFF. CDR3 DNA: TGTGCCAGCAGCCCGGGAGTAAGTGAATTGGCTGAAGCTTTCTTT.

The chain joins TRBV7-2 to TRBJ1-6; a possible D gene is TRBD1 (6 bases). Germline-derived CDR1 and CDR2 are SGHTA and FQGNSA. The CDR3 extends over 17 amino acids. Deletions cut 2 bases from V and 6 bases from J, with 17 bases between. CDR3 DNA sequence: TGTGCCAGCAGCTTAAGTGGGACAAGGGGCTCTAATTCACCCCTCCACTTT. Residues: CASSLSGTRGSNSPLHF.

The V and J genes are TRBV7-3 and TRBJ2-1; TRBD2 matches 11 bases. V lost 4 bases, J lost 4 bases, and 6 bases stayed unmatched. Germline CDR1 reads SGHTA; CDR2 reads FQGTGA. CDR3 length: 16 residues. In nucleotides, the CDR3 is TGTGCCAGCAGCTGGACCGGGACTAGCGGTTACAATGAGCAGTTCTTC. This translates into CASSWTGTSGYNEQFF.

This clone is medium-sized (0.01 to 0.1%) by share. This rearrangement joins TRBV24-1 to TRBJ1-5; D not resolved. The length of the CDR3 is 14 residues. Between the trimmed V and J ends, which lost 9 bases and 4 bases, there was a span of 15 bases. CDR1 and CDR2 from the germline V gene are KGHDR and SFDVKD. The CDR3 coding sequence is TGTGCCACCCAAGGAGCAGACCTTAATCAGCCCCAGCATTTT. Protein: CATQGADLNQPQHF.

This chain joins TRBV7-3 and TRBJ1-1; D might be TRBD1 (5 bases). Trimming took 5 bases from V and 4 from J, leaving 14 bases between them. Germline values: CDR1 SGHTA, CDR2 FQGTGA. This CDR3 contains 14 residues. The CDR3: CASSPNGGTTEAFF. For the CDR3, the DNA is TGTGCCAGCAGCCCTAACGGGGGAACCACTGAAGCTTTCTTT. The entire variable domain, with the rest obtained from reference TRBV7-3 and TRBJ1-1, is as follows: GAGVSQTPSNKVTEKGKYVELRCDPISGHTALYWYRQSLGQGPEFLIYFQGTGAADDSGLPNDRFFAVRPEGSVSTLKIQRTERGDSAVYLCASSPNGGTTEAFFGQGTRLTVV.

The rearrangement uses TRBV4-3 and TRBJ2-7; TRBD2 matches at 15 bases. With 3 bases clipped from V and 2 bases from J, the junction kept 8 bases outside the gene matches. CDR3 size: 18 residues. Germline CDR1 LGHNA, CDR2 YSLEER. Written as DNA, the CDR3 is TGCGCCAGCAGCCAGGGACTAGCGGGAGGAAACCATCCCTACGAGCAGTACTTC. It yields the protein CASSQGLAGGNHPYEQYF.

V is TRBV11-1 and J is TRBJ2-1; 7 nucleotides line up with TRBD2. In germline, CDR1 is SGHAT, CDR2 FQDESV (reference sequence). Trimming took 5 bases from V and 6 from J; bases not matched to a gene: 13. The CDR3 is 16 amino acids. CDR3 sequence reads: CASSPKGLVGSNEQFF. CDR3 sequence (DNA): TGTGCCAGCAGCCCAAAAGGACTAGTTGGATCCAATGAGCAGTTCTTC.

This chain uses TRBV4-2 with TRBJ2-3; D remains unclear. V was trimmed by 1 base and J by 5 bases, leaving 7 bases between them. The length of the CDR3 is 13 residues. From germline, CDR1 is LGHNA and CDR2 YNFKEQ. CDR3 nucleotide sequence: TGTGCCAGCAGCCAAGGCCCGAGAGATACGCAGTATTTT. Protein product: CASSQGPRDTQYF.